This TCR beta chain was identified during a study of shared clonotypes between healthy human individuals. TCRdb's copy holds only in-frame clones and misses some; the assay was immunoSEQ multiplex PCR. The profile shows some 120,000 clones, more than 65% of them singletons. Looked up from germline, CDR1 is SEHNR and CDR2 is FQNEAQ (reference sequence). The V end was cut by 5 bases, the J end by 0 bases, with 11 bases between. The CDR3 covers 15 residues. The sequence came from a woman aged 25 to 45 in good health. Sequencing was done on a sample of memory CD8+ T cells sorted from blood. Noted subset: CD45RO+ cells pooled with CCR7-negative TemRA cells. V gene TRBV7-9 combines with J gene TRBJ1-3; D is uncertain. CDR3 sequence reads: CASSDRLVSGNTIYF. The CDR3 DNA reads TGTGCCAGCAGCGATAGACTGGTCTCTGGAAACACCATATATTTT.